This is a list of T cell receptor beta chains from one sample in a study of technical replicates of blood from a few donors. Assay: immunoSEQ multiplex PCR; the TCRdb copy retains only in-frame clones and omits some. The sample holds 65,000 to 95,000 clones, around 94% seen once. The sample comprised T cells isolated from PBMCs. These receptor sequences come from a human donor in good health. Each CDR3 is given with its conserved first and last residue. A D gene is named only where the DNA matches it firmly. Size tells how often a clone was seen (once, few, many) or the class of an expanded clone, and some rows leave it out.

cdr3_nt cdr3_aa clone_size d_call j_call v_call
TGCGCCAGCAGCTTGTTCGGACTAGCGGGAGTCTACTACGAGCAGTACTTC CASSLFGLAGVYYEQYF . TRBD2 TRBJ2-7 TRBV5-1
TGCGCCAGCAGCTTAGAACAGGGGAGGGAGACCCAGTACTTC CASSLEQGRETQYF . . TRBJ2-5 TRBV5-1
TGTGCCAGCAGCTCCCCCCTGGGCCCCGAGCAGTACTTC CASSSPLGPEQYF . . TRBJ2-7 TRBV9
TGCGCCAGCAGCCGATCGATGGGTATCCGGGAACAAGAGACCCAGTACTTC CASSRSMGIREQETQYF . . TRBJ2-5 TRBV4-1
TGTGCCAGCAGTGAAGCGGCAGGTTGGAACACTGAAGCTTTCTTT CASSEAAGWNTEAFF . . TRBJ1-1 TRBV2
TGTGCCAGCTCACCAAGGGAGTATGAGCAGTTCTTC CASSPREYEQFF . . TRBJ2-1 TRBV18
TGTGCCAGCAGCTTACAAATATACGGGGAGGCCGGGGAGCTGTTTTTT CASSLQIYGEAGELFF . . TRBJ2-2 TRBV13
TGTGCCAGCACCCTTCCCTGGACTAGCTGGGAGCAGTTCTTC CASTLPWTSWEQFF . TRBD2 TRBJ2-1 TRBV7-2
TGTGCCAGTAGTATAGATGCGGCGGGATACTACACCTTC CASSIDAAGYYTF . . TRBJ1-2 TRBV19
TGTGCCAGCAGCTTGGGACAGGGGAACTATGGCTACACCTTC CASSLGQGNYGYTF few TRBD1 TRBJ1-2 TRBV5-4
TGTGCCAGCAGTCCCTCCACAGATACGCAGTATTTT CASSPSTDTQYF . . TRBJ2-3 TRBV27
TGTGCCTGGAGTACTAGCGGGAGCCAAGAGACCCAGTACTTC CAWSTSGSQETQYF . TRBD2 TRBJ2-5 TRBV30
TGTGCCAGCAGGTCCGCGGGGGGGGGAAACACCATATATTTT CASRSAGGGNTIYF . . TRBJ1-3 TRBV28
TGTGCCAGTAGTTTGACAGGGGGCGTCTACGAGCAGTACTTC CASSLTGGVYEQYF . TRBD1 TRBJ2-7 TRBV19
TGCAGCGTGCGACAGGGGGGCACAGATACGCAGTATTTT CSVRQGGTDTQYF . TRBD1 TRBJ2-3 TRBV29-1
TGTGCCCCTCTCGGGGGAGATACGCAGTATTTT CAPLGGDTQYF . . TRBJ2-3 TRBV10-3
TGTGCCAGTAGTATAGGGCTCTCCAATGAGCAGTTCTTC CASSIGLSNEQFF . . TRBJ2-1 TRBV19
TGTGCCAGCAGTTTGATTTTCTGGGACAGGGGTATAGAGGGCTACACCTTC CASSLIFWDRGIEGYTF . TRBD1 TRBJ1-2 TRBV28
TGTGCCAGCAGTTTACTCCTCGGACAGGGGGCCTATGGCTACACCTTC CASSLLLGQGAYGYTF once TRBD1 TRBJ1-2 TRBV27
TGTGCCAGCTCACCAACAGGGCCTGAAGCTTTCTTT CASSPTGPEAFF few . TRBJ1-1 TRBV18
TGTGCCAGCAGCTTAGGGGGGGTTTTGGACGAGCAGTACTTC CASSLGGVLDEQYF . . TRBJ2-7 TRBV5-4
TGTGCCAGCAGCACTCAGACAGGGAATAGCAATCAGCCCCAGCATTTT CASSTQTGNSNQPQHF . TRBD1 TRBJ1-5 TRBV28
TGTGCCAGTAGTATAGTAGGCAATAGCCAGCCCCAGCATTTT CASSIVGNSQPQHF . . TRBJ1-5 TRBV19
TGTGCCAGCAGCTTAGCTAGTGCAGGGCACTTACGTGGCTACACCTTC CASSLASAGHLRGYTF . . TRBJ1-2 TRBV7-8
TGCGCCAGCAGCCCCAAGGCTAGCGGGAACACCGGGGAGCTGTTTTTT CASSPKASGNTGELFF . TRBD2 TRBJ2-2 TRBV5-1
TGTGCCAGCAGCCAAGATAGTGGTAGCGGTTCCTACGAGCAGTACTTC CASSQDSGSGSYEQYF . . TRBJ2-7 TRBV4-2
TGCGCCAGCGGCGAGGAGGGGACAGGTAAGTTCCACGAGCAGTACTTC CASGEEGTGKFHEQYF once TRBD1 TRBJ2-7 TRBV10-1
TGTGCCAGCAGCTTATGGTCTAGCGGGCCGGATACGCAGTATTTT CASSLWSSGPDTQYF . TRBD2 TRBJ2-3 TRBV7-2
TGTGCCAGCTCTCAGACTAGCGGGAGAGATACGCAGTATTTT CASSQTSGRDTQYF . TRBD2 TRBJ2-3 TRBV18
TGTGCCAGCAGCTTAGGGACTATGGAAGAGCAGTTCTTC CASSLGTMEEQFF . . TRBJ2-1 TRBV7-9
TGTGCCAGCAGACTAGCGGGAGGGCATGAGCAGTTCTTC CASRLAGGHEQFF . TRBD2 TRBJ2-1 TRBV7-8
TGTGCCAGCAGTTTTGGGCTGATAAACTATGGCTACACCTTC CASSFGLINYGYTF . . TRBJ1-2 TRBV27
TGTGCCAGCAGTAGTGGGACTAGCGACACCGGGGAGCTGTTTTTT CASSSGTSDTGELFF . TRBD2 TRBJ2-2 TRBV2
TGTGCCAGCAGTGCAGGGGTTCACTCCTACGAGCAGTACTTC CASSAGVHSYEQYF . . TRBJ2-7 TRBV2
TGCGCCAGCAGCCTTCGGTTTGCGGCGAACACCGGGGAGCTGTTTTTT CASSLRFAANTGELFF once . TRBJ2-2 TRBV5-1
TGCGCCAGCAGCTTCTCTAGCGGGTACTACGAGCAGTACTTC CASSFSSGYYEQYF . TRBD2 TRBJ2-7 TRBV5-1
TGTGCCAGCAGTTTTACCCCGGGACTAGCGGGAGAAGATACGCAGTATTTT CASSFTPGLAGEDTQYF . TRBD2 TRBJ2-3 TRBV28
TGTGCCAGCAGCTTAGAAGGGGGCGATGCCAAAAACATTCAGTACTTC CASSLEGGDAKNIQYF . TRBD1 TRBJ2-4 TRBV7-2
TGTGCCAGCAGCTCAGGTTTCCAGGCCCACTATGGCTACACCTTC CASSSGFQAHYGYTF . . TRBJ1-2 TRBV5-6
TGTGCCAGCAGCCAACTAGGCGGGAACACCGGGGAGCTGTTTTTT CASSQLGGNTGELFF . . TRBJ2-2 TRBV7-9
TGCAGCGTTGAATCATGGACAGGGGAGAACACCGGGGAGCTGTTTTTT CSVESWTGENTGELFF once TRBD1 TRBJ2-2 TRBV29-1
TGTGCCAGCAGTTGGGGACTAGCGGGAGACGAGCAGTACTTC CASSWGLAGDEQYF . TRBD2 TRBJ2-7 TRBV6-5
TGCACCAGCAGCCAAGATCGTAGCGCCAGGTGGCTAGCGGGAGTCGAGCAGTACTTC CTSSQDRSARWLAGVEQYF . . TRBJ2-7 TRBV1
TGTGCCAACCGGACTTTCAGGATGGCAGATACGCAGTATTTT CANRTFRMADTQYF once . TRBJ2-3 TRBV2
TGTGCCATCAGTGATTCCGGGACAGACTCCTACGAGCAGTACTTC CAISDSGTDSYEQYF once TRBD1 TRBJ2-7 TRBV10-3
TGTGCCTGGAGTATGAGATCTAGCGGGCAAGACAATGAGCAGTTCTTC CAWSMRSSGQDNEQFF . TRBD2 TRBJ2-1 TRBV30
TGTGCCAGTAAGGGACAGGGGCTACGCGAGCAGTACTTC CASKGQGLREQYF . TRBD1 TRBJ2-7 TRBV19
TGTGCCAGCAGTCCCCCCGGTTACGAGCAGTACTTC CASSPPGYEQYF . . TRBJ2-7 TRBV6-6
TGTGCCAGCAGTCCCTTTCGGGGTAAAGGGTACGAGCAGTACTTC CASSPFRGKGYEQYF . . TRBJ2-7 TRBV28
TGCGCCAGCAGCCCGACTAGCGGGGCTAGCACAGATACGCAGTATTTT CASSPTSGASTDTQYF . TRBD2 TRBJ2-3 TRBV5-1
TGTGCCAGCAGCTCCCACTATGGACTAGCGGGAGGTTCCTACGAGCAGTACTTC CASSSHYGLAGGSYEQYF . TRBD2 TRBJ2-7 TRBV11-3
TGCGCCAGCAGCCAGGCTAGCGGACTAACCCATAGAGGGGATACGCAGTATTTT CASSQASGLTHRGDTQYF . TRBD2 TRBJ2-3 TRBV4-1
TGTGCCAGCAGCCCATTGGGTAGCGGGACTTTGTGGAATGAGCAGTTCTTC CASSPLGSGTLWNEQFF . TRBD2 TRBJ2-1 TRBV7-6
TGTGCCAGCAGCGTCTCCGGGACTTTATACAATGAGCAGTTCTTC CASSVSGTLYNEQFF . . TRBJ2-1 TRBV9
TGCAGCGTTCCCCAGCGGGGGGACAATGAGCAGTTCTTC CSVPQRGDNEQFF once TRBD2 TRBJ2-1 TRBV29-1